This TCR beta chain originates from a study of CD8 T cells in ankylosing spondylitis. General study points: Clones linked with disease were CD8+ and fairly uncommon in the peripheral blood. Characteristic, it appeared, of ankylosing spondylitis blood was a TCR beta motif of eight highly homologous variants. Prior work had noted some motif variants in reactive arthritis blood and synovial fluid. Significant enrichment of disease-linked clones was reportedly seen in matched ankylosing spondylitis synovial fluid.

The authors made TCR beta libraries by quantitative 5'-RACE with molecular barcodes. One entry per CDR3 protein, called by TCRdb with MiXCR from the 5' RACE reads. The profile shows 450,000 to 550,000 distinct CDR3 sequences, about 5% of them singletons. A word on this clonotype: What it binds is not known.

Trimming pared 0 bases from V and 5 bases from J, leaving 12 bases between. Germline assignment: CDR1 LNHNV and CDR2 YYDKDF (reference sequence). CDR3 size: 15 residues. Sequenced: blood, either unsorted or a sorted T cell fraction (not recorded which). The source is a male donor with ankylosing spondylitis. The J gene is TRBJ2-3, the V gene TRBV15; D is uncertain. CDR3 sequence reads: CATSRDSGSIDTQYF. The CDR3 bases are TGTGCCACCAGCAGAGATTCGGGTTCTATAGATACGCAGTATTTT.